This is a list of T cell receptor beta chains from one sample in a study of T cells of healthy individuals. Using its own MiXCR run on the 5' RACE reads, TCRdb lists one record per CDR3 protein. The sample consists of 40,000 to 60,000 distinct CDR3 sequences, about 14% of them appearing once. The receptors stem from a human donor in good health. Each CDR3 is given without its conserved first and last residue.

TRBV12-3/TRBV12-4 | ASSSSGAGTNVLT
TRBV10-3 | AISPAVGEQY
TRBV5-4 | ASSLDRSEDTQY
TRBV20-1 | SASHTRGPYNEQF
TRBV12-3/TRBV12-4 | ASSRTGTEAF
TRBV7-2 | ASSFSRSTDTQY
TRBV30 | AWRDSPYGYT
TRBV24-1 | ATSDPRQDTQY
TRBV4-3 | ASSQGLQLMNTEAF
TRBV9 | ASSAPRQGGNMYEQY
TRBV30 | AWSVGDNEQF
TRBV24-1 | ATSDLGEQY
TRBV14 | ASSQTLNTEAF
TRBV5-1 | ASSSGTSGGTSTDTQY